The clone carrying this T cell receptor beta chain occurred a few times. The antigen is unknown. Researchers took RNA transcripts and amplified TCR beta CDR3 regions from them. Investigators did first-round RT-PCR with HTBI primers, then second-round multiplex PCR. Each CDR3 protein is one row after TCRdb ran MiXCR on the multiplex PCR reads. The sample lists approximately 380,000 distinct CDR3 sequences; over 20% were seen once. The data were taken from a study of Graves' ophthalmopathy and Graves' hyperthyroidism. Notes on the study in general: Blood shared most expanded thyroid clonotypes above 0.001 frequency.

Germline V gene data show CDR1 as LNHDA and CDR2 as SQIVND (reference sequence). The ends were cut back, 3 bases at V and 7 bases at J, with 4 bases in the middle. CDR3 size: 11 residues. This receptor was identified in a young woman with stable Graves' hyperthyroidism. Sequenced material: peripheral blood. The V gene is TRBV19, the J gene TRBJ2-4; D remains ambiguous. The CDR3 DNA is TGTGCCAGTAGTATTGAGAACATTCAGTACTTC. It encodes CASSIENIQYF.